A selection of T cell receptor beta chains follows, all from one sample in a study of T-cell reconstitution after alpha-beta-depleted transplantation in children. TCRdb reprocessed the PCR reads via MiXCR and lists one record per CDR3 protein. The sample includes some 350,000 distinct CDR3 sequences, about 9.4% of them seen just once. The sequenced sample was PBMCs from the stem cell graft donor, obtained from the stem cell graft. These receptors were collected from a human donor who donated a stem cell graft to a child with acute lymphoblastic leukemia. Each CDR3 is given with its conserved first and last residue. D genes are given only for firm matches. The listing skips clone size in some rows; elsewhere it reads once, few, many or a size class.

D gene: TRBD1; J gene: TRBJ2-7; clone size: few; V gene: TRBV5-1; CDR3 DNA: TGCGCCAGCAGCATGGGACAGGGGGGACCCTACGAGCAGTACTTC; CDR3 protein: CASSMGQGGPYEQYF
D gene: .; J gene: TRBJ2-2; clone size: few; V gene: TRBV29-1; CDR3 DNA: TGCAGCACGGGACTGAACACCGGGGAGCTGTTTTTT; CDR3 protein: CSTGLNTGELFF
D gene: .; J gene: TRBJ2-1; clone size: few; V gene: TRBV3-1; CDR3 DNA: TGTGCCAGCAGCCAAGATTACTATCGGGAACTAGGCCAGAGCTCCTACAATGAGCAGTTCTTC; CDR3 protein: CASSQDYYRELGQSSYNEQFF
D gene: TRBD1; J gene: TRBJ2-7; clone size: few; V gene: TRBV18; CDR3 DNA: TGTGCCAGCTCACCACCGTGGCCCGGGACAGGTTCCTACGAGCAGTACTTC; CDR3 protein: CASSPPWPGTGSYEQYF
D gene: TRBD2; J gene: TRBJ2-7; clone size: .; V gene: TRBV10-3; CDR3 DNA: TGTGCCATCAGCGCCGGACTAGCGGGTAGCTCCTACGAGCAGTACTTC; CDR3 protein: CAISAGLAGSSYEQYF
D gene: .; J gene: TRBJ2-5; clone size: few; V gene: TRBV7-9; CDR3 DNA: TGTGCCAGCAGCTTAGACCGGGGGCATGAGACCCAGTACTTC; CDR3 protein: CASSLDRGHETQYF
D gene: .; J gene: TRBJ1-1; clone size: few; V gene: TRBV10-3; CDR3 DNA: TGTGCCATCGCCTTGGGTGGGACGGACACTGAAGCTTTCTTT; CDR3 protein: CAIALGGTDTEAFF
D gene: .; J gene: TRBJ1-6; clone size: .; V gene: TRBV6-1; CDR3 DNA: TGTGCCAGTATAGACTTCGACTGGTCGAATAATTCACCCCTCCACTTT; CDR3 protein: CASIDFDWSNNSPLHF
D gene: TRBD2; J gene: TRBJ2-1; clone size: .; V gene: TRBV7-9; CDR3 DNA: TGTGCCAGCAGCTTATCCGCGGGAGGGCCTAGGAATGAGCAGTTCTTC; CDR3 protein: CASSLSAGGPRNEQFF
D gene: .; J gene: TRBJ2-7; clone size: .; V gene: TRBV6-5; CDR3 DNA: TGTGCCAGCAGTTCCCTCGGTAGTGCCCACGAGCAGTACTTC; CDR3 protein: CASSSLGSAHEQYF
D gene: .; J gene: TRBJ1-4; clone size: .; V gene: TRBV9; CDR3 DNA: TGTGCCAGCAGCGGTGGTGGCAGGGAAAAACTGTTTTTT; CDR3 protein: CASSGGGREKLFF
D gene: .; J gene: TRBJ2-7; clone size: medium-sized; V gene: TRBV7-3; CDR3 DNA: TGTGCCAGCAGACCAGGTTTTCCCAACTACGAGCAGTACTTC; CDR3 protein: CASRPGFPNYEQYF
D gene: .; J gene: TRBJ2-1; clone size: few; V gene: TRBV7-3; CDR3 DNA: TGTGCCAGCAGCGTAGGAGGCGGGGCGGCTTCCTACAATGAGCAGTTCTTC; CDR3 protein: CASSVGGGAASYNEQFF
D gene: .; J gene: TRBJ2-3; clone size: .; V gene: TRBV29-1; CDR3 DNA: TGCAGCTTCTCCAGTGGGGGGACAGATACGCAGTATTTT; CDR3 protein: CSFSSGGTDTQYF
D gene: .; J gene: TRBJ2-7; clone size: .; V gene: TRBV27; CDR3 DNA: TGTGCCAGCAGTCGCTCGGTATGGGGTCTAGTATCCGGGGTGCAGTACTTC; CDR3 protein: CASSRSVWGLVSGVQYF
D gene: TRBD2; J gene: TRBJ2-7; clone size: .; V gene: TRBV5-1; CDR3 DNA: TGCGCCAGCAGCTCGCTAGCGGGAGGGCCCTACGAGCAGTACTTC; CDR3 protein: CASSSLAGGPYEQYF
D gene: TRBD2; J gene: TRBJ2-3; clone size: few; V gene: TRBV7-9; CDR3 DNA: TGTGCCAGCAGCCCCCCCACGGGACTAGCGGCAGATACGCAGTATTTT; CDR3 protein: CASSPPTGLAADTQYF
D gene: .; J gene: TRBJ2-3; clone size: .; V gene: TRBV15; CDR3 DNA: TGTGCCACCAGCAGAGATTGGGGGCCAGATACGCAGTATTTT; CDR3 protein: CATSRDWGPDTQYF
D gene: .; J gene: TRBJ2-3; clone size: few; V gene: TRBV7-9; CDR3 DNA: TGTGCCAGCCTTGACGGGCCCGCTCGACAGAGGACGCAGTATTTT; CDR3 protein: CASLDGPARQRTQYF
D gene: TRBD2; J gene: TRBJ2-5; clone size: many; V gene: TRBV7-6; CDR3 DNA: TGTGCCAGCAGCCCCGGGACTAGCGGGAATTTGGAGACCCAGTACTTC; CDR3 protein: CASSPGTSGNLETQYF
D gene: .; J gene: TRBJ2-7; clone size: .; V gene: TRBV15; CDR3 DNA: TGTGCCACCAGCAAGATGGACAGCGACGAGCAGTACTTC; CDR3 protein: CATSKMDSDEQYF
D gene: TRBD2; J gene: TRBJ2-1; clone size: few; V gene: TRBV20-1; CDR3 DNA: TGCAGTGCTGGCCCTAGCGGCCGTTACAATGAGCAGTTCTTC; CDR3 protein: CSAGPSGRYNEQFF
D gene: TRBD1; J gene: TRBJ2-7; clone size: few; V gene: TRBV25-1; CDR3 DNA: TGTGCCAGCAGTTCAACAGGGGGAAGAGAGCAGTACTTC; CDR3 protein: CASSSTGGREQYF
D gene: .; J gene: TRBJ2-1; clone size: many; V gene: TRBV5-1; CDR3 DNA: TGCGCCAGCAGCTTTACAGCCTACAATGAGCAGTTCTTC; CDR3 protein: CASSFTAYNEQFF
D gene: TRBD1; J gene: TRBJ1-5; clone size: few; V gene: TRBV6-2/TRBV6-3; CDR3 DNA: TGTGCCAGCAGAAGGGACAGGGGGCAGAGTCAGCCCCAGCATTTT; CDR3 protein: CASRRDRGQSQPQHF
D gene: TRBD1; J gene: TRBJ2-7; clone size: many; V gene: TRBV10-3; CDR3 DNA: TGTGCCATCAGTCACCCGACAGGGGAAATTTACGAGCAGTACTTC; CDR3 protein: CAISHPTGEIYEQYF
D gene: .; J gene: TRBJ2-7; clone size: .; V gene: TRBV20-1; CDR3 DNA: TGCAGTGCTAATGAGGGGTACTACGAGCAGTACTTC; CDR3 protein: CSANEGYYEQYF
D gene: .; J gene: TRBJ2-1; clone size: .; V gene: TRBV7-9; CDR3 DNA: TGTGCCAGCAGCGGCCAAACAAACTACAATGCGCAGTTCTTC; CDR3 protein: CASSGQTNYNAQFF
D gene: .; J gene: TRBJ2-3; clone size: .; V gene: TRBV7-6; CDR3 DNA: TGTGCCAGCAGCTCAGTAGAGGGGGGCCCCGGAGATACGCAGTATTTT; CDR3 protein: CASSSVEGGPGDTQYF
D gene: TRBD2; J gene: TRBJ2-2; clone size: few; V gene: TRBV12-3/TRBV12-4; CDR3 DNA: TGTGCCAGCAGTCATCTAGTCTCCGGACTAGCGAGAGGAAACACCGGGGAGCTGTTTTTT; CDR3 protein: CASSHLVSGLARGNTGELFF
D gene: TRBD2; J gene: TRBJ2-1; clone size: few; V gene: TRBV5-1; CDR3 DNA: TGCGCCAGCAGCTTGGGCCCCCCCTCGCTAGCGGGAGCCAGCGGTGAGCAGTTCTTC; CDR3 protein: CASSLGPPSLAGASGEQFF
D gene: .; J gene: TRBJ2-7; clone size: few; V gene: TRBV6-5; CDR3 DNA: TGTGCCAGCAGTTTGGACCTCCACGAGCAGTACTTC; CDR3 protein: CASSLDLHEQYF
D gene: .; J gene: TRBJ2-7; clone size: .; V gene: TRBV6-5; CDR3 DNA: TGTGCCAGCAGTTACGCGGGACAGTCCTACGAGCAGTACTTC; CDR3 protein: CASSYAGQSYEQYF
D gene: TRBD2; J gene: TRBJ2-1; clone size: .; V gene: TRBV9; CDR3 DNA: TGTGCCAGCAACGCTGCGGGAGGTTACAATGACCAGTTCTTC; CDR3 protein: CASNAAGGYNDQFF
D gene: TRBD2; J gene: TRBJ2-7; clone size: .; V gene: TRBV20-1; CDR3 DNA: TGCAGTGCCTGGCGGGGGACGGTCCTCTACGAGCAGTACTTC; CDR3 protein: CSAWRGTVLYEQYF
D gene: .; J gene: TRBJ2-5; clone size: few; V gene: TRBV7-9; CDR3 DNA: TGTGCCAGCAGCCCTCACCAGGGACAAGAGACCCAGTACTTC; CDR3 protein: CASSPHQGQETQYF
D gene: TRBD2; J gene: TRBJ2-1; clone size: .; V gene: TRBV4-1; CDR3 DNA: TGCGCCAGCAGCCTTCGGAGCGGGAGGGGCAATGAGCAGTTCTTC; CDR3 protein: CASSLRSGRGNEQFF
D gene: TRBD2; J gene: TRBJ2-1; clone size: few; V gene: TRBV7-8; CDR3 DNA: TGTGCCAGCAGCTTCGGGACTAGCGGGAGGGCCCCCTACAATGAGCAGTTCTTC; CDR3 protein: CASSFGTSGRAPYNEQFF
D gene: .; J gene: TRBJ2-1; clone size: .; V gene: TRBV24-1; CDR3 DNA: TGTGCCACCAGTGATTTTCTTGACAATGAGCAGTTCTTC; CDR3 protein: CATSDFLDNEQFF
D gene: TRBD2; J gene: TRBJ2-4; clone size: few; V gene: TRBV28; CDR3 DNA: TGTGCCAGTGGGGACCCCCGGGGGGACATTCAGTACTTC; CDR3 protein: CASGDPRGDIQYF
D gene: .; J gene: TRBJ2-1; clone size: .; V gene: TRBV28; CDR3 DNA: TGTGCCAGCAGTTTATGGAACGGGCTCACCTACAATGAGCAGTTCTTC; CDR3 protein: CASSLWNGLTYNEQFF
D gene: .; J gene: TRBJ2-6; clone size: .; V gene: TRBV24-1; CDR3 DNA: TGTGCCACCAGTGATCGACAACCTGGGGCCAACGTCCTGACTTTC; CDR3 protein: CATSDRQPGANVLTF
D gene: TRBD2; J gene: TRBJ2-1; clone size: .; V gene: TRBV20-1; CDR3 DNA: TGCAGTGCTGCTCCGGGACTAGCGTACAATGAGCAGTTCTTC; CDR3 protein: CSAAPGLAYNEQFF
D gene: TRBD2; J gene: TRBJ2-1; clone size: .; V gene: TRBV5-1; CDR3 DNA: TGCGCCAGCAGCTTTTCTAGCGGGATCCCGGGGGGTGAGCAGTTCTTC; CDR3 protein: CASSFSSGIPGGEQFF
D gene: TRBD1; J gene: TRBJ1-3; clone size: .; V gene: TRBV20-1; CDR3 DNA: TGCAGTGCTAGTGTTCGACAGGGATCTGGAAACACCATATATTTT; CDR3 protein: CSASVRQGSGNTIYF
D gene: .; J gene: TRBJ2-7; clone size: many; V gene: TRBV28; CDR3 DNA: TGTGCCAGCAGCCTAGACCTCTACGAGCAGTACTTC; CDR3 protein: CASSLDLYEQYF
D gene: .; J gene: TRBJ2-6; clone size: .; V gene: TRBV30; CDR3 DNA: TGTGCCTGGAGACTGGGGCCCCCCGGGGCCAACGTCCTGACTTTC; CDR3 protein: CAWRLGPPGANVLTF
D gene: TRBD2; J gene: TRBJ2-3; clone size: few; V gene: TRBV7-9; CDR3 DNA: TGTGCCAGCAGCCCCCCCCCCGGGGGGACAGATACGCAGTATTTT; CDR3 protein: CASSPPPGGTDTQYF
D gene: TRBD2; J gene: TRBJ2-3; clone size: few; V gene: TRBV20-1; CDR3 DNA: TGCAGTGCGCAAGACCCTAGACTAGCGACAGATACGCAGTATTTT; CDR3 protein: CSAQDPRLATDTQYF